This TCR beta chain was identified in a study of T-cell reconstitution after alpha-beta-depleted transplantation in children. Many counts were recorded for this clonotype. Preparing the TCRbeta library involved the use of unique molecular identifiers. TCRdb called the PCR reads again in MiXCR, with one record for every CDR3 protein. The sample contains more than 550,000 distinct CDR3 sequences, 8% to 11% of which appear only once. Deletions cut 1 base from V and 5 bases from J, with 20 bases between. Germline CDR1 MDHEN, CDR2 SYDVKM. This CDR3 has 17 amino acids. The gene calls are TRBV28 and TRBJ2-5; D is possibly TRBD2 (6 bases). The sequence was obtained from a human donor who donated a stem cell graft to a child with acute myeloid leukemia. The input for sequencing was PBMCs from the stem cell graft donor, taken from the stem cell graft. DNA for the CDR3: TGTGCCAGCAGTTTATCGGCCCCTCTTTCGGGAGTTGAGACCCAGTACTTC. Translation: CASSLSAPLSGVETQYF.